The 17 T cell receptor beta chains presented below share a single source sample, sequenced in a study of blood T cell repertoires in COVID-19. Libraries were prepared by immunoSEQ multiplex PCR; TCRdb keeps only in-frame clonotypes and omits some of them. Of about 190,000 clones listed, around 80% were seen once; the top ten hold approximately 15%. The source material was peripheral blood. The receptors were gathered from a man younger than 40 with active or convalescent COVID-19.

The chain employs TRBV4-1 and TRBJ1-5; 10 bases are a match to TRBD1. The CDR3 spans 17 residues. The junction had 10 bases not matched to a gene; V was cut back by 3 bases and J by 5 bases. In germline, CDR1 is MGHRA, CDR2 YSYEKL. In DNA, the CDR3 is TGCGCCAGCAGCCAGACTTATTCCGGGACAGGGGATCAGCCCCAGCATTTT. Translating it yields CASSQTYSGTGDQPQHF.

This clone has a handful of counts. Here the CDR3 reads CASSLDGRRVQFF. The CDR3 DNA sequence: TGTGCCAGCAGCTTAGACGGGAGAAGGGTGCAGTTCTTC. This sequence joins TRBV7-2 and TRBJ2-1, with D possibly TRBD2 on 6 matching bases. V lost 1 base, J lost 12 bases, and 13 bases lay in between. Germline V CDR1 and CDR2: SGHTA, FQGNSA. This CDR3 spans 13 amino acids.

This chain connects TRBV5-6 to TRBJ1-3, with D tentatively TRBD1 (5 bases). V lost 3 bases and J 4 bases, leaving 14 bases between the germline ends. Per germline, CDR1 SGHDT and CDR2 YYEEEE. The CDR3 runs 15 residues. The CDR3 spells CASSYRTNGGNTIYF. In DNA, the CDR3 is TGTGCCAGCAGCTACAGGACCAACGGGGGAAACACCATATATTTT.

The gene calls are TRBV6-1 and TRBJ1-5; D gene unclear. Germline values: CDR1 MNHNS, CDR2 SASEGT. The CDR3 spans 15 residues. Trimming cost V 2 bases and J 1 base, with 9 bases left between them. The CDR3: CASSERQASNQPQHF. CDR3 in DNA: TGTGCCAGCAGTGAAAGGCAGGCCAGCAATCAGCCCCAGCATTTT.

This clone was seen only once. The V and J genes are TRBV19 and TRBJ1-5, with TRBD1 as a possible D gene (5 bases). CDR3 length: 16 amino acids. The V end lost 7 bases, the J end lost 1 base, and 17 bases lay between the germline ends. The germline gives CDR1 LNHDA, CDR2 SQIVND (reference sequence). The CDR3 DNA reads TGTGCCAGTAAAGACGGACTAGGGGCAAGCAATCAGCCCCAGCATTTT. Residues: CASKDGLGASNQPQHF.

This chain uses TRBV15 with TRBJ1-2; 8 bases line up with TRBD1. The CDR3 extends over 16 amino acids. The germline V gene has CDR1 LNHNV and CDR2 YYDKDF (reference sequence). J lost 6 bases, V lost 0 bases, and 9 bases had no gene match. This CDR3 is CATSRDDARTGHGYTF. CDR3 in DNA: TGTGCCACCAGCAGAGACGATGCCCGGACAGGGCATGGCTACACCTTC.

Points on this clone: Other DNA sequences in the sample encode the same CDR3. The chain has TRBV9 and TRBJ1-3; no definite D call. This CDR3 spans 15 amino acids. Germline V gene lookup returns CDR1 SGDLS and CDR2 YYNGEE. V lost 0 bases to trimming and J lost 0 bases, with 7 bases between them. In DNA, the CDR3 is TGTGCCAGCAGCGTAGATGGCAGCTCTGGAAACACCATATATTTT. Amino acids: CASSVDGSSGNTIYF.

This clone was counted once. The chain has TRBV7-9 and TRBJ2-1; 7 nucleotides agree with TRBD2. The CDR3 spans 18 residues. The germline V gene encodes CDR1 SEHNR and CDR2 FQNEAQ (reference sequence). Trimming removed 2 bases from V and 0 bases from J; junction bases left unmatched: 10. In DNA form, the CDR3 reads TGTGCCAGCAGCTTATCTGGGTTAGCGGGTTACTCCTACAATGAGCAGTTCTTC. Translated: CASSLSGLAGYSYNEQFF.

The rearrangement links TRBV11-2 to TRBJ2-5, with D maybe TRBD1 (5 bases). Germline-derived CDR1 and CDR2 are SGHAT and FQNNGV. The CDR3 totals 13 residues. Trimming took off 6 bases at V and 5 bases at J, with 13 bases between the two ends. CDR3 amino acids: CASRVGVGETQYF. The CDR3 bases are TGTGCCAGCAGGGTAGGGGTGGGGGAGACCCAGTACTTC.

This chain links TRBV23-1 with TRBJ2-5; 8 bases line up with TRBD1. TRBV23-1 is placed among ORFs of uncertain function. This CDR3 is built from 17 residues. With 4 bases clipped from V and 4 bases from J, the junction kept 14 bases outside the gene matches. CDR3: CASSLNPERQGSETQYF. The CDR3 DNA reads as TGCGCCAGCAGTCTAAACCCTGAGAGACAGGGGTCAGAGACCCAGTACTTC.

The CDR3 DNA reads as TGTGCCAGCAGTTCGGGGACAGGGAACACTGAAGCTTTCTTT. It codes for CASSSGTGNTEAFF. The rearrangement joins TRBV6-5 to TRBJ1-1; 8 nucleotides match TRBD1. After removal of 4 bases from V and 1 base from J, the junction contained 2 bases not matched to a gene. CDR3 length: 14 residues. Germline CDR1 MNHEY, CDR2 SVGAGI.

The chain links TRBV4-3 to TRBJ2-5, with 7 bases fitting TRBD2. The trim removed 1 base at V and 4 bases at J, leaving 0 bases unmatched. CDR1 and CDR2 (germline): LGHNA, YSLEER. This CDR3 has 13 amino acids. CDR3 coding DNA: TGCGCCAGCAGCCAAGCGGGAGGAGAGACCCAGTACTTC. Protein product: CASSQAGGETQYF.

This clone was recorded only once. This sequence joins TRBV5-8 and TRBJ2-1; perhaps TRBD1 as D (5 bases). The CDR3 is 14 amino acids. From germline, CDR1 is SGHTS and CDR2 YDEGEE. The V gene lost 1 base and the J gene lost 3 bases, with 8 bases spanning the gap. The CDR3 DNA reads as TGTGCCAGCAGCTTGACACAGGTCTACAATGAGCAGTTCTTC. Its protein is CASSLTQVYNEQFF.

The V gene is TRBV19, the J gene TRBJ1-3, with D possibly matching TRBD1 (6 bases). The CDR3 extends over 15 amino acids. Trimming removed 8 bases from V and 0 bases from J, with 14 bases in between. Germline V lookup: CDR1 LNHDA, CDR2 SQIVND (reference sequence). Here the CDR3 reads CASSDRGASGNTIYF. The CDR3 DNA reads TGTGCCAGTTCTGACCGGGGGGCCTCTGGAAACACCATATATTTT.

V gene TRBV6-6 combines with J gene TRBJ2-1, with 7 bases matching TRBD2. Per germline, CDR1 MNHNY and CDR2 SVGAGI (reference sequence). The CDR3 contains 16 residues. With 6 bases clipped from V and 0 bases from J, the junction kept 8 bases outside the gene matches. The DNA of the CDR3 is TGTGCCAGCAGCCCCCCGGGCGGGAGCTCCTACAATGAGCAGTTCTTC. It codes for CASSPPGGSSYNEQFF.

The rearrangement links TRBV14 to TRBJ1-1; 9 positions match TRBD1. Germline V lookup: CDR1 SGHDN, CDR2 FVKESK. The CDR3 covers 19 residues. J lost 0 bases, V lost 0 bases, and 11 bases had no gene match. CDR3 sequence: CASSQDRTGAGFMNTEAFF. The CDR3, as DNA: TGTGCCAGCAGCCAAGACCGGACAGGGGCGGGTTTTATGAACACTGAAGCTTTCTTT. Using reference TRBV14 and TRBJ1-1 for the parts outside the CDR3, the full variable domain is EAGVTQFPSHSVIEKGQTVTLRCDPISGHDNLYWYRRVMGKEIKFLLHFVKESKQDESGMPNNRFLAERTGGTYSTLKVQPAELEDSGVYFCASSQDRTGAGFMNTEAFFGQGTRLTVV.

This clone was observed a single time. This chain links TRBV27 with TRBJ1-2; no clear D gene. Trimming removed 1 base at V and 7 bases at J, with 10 bases between. There are 13 residues in the CDR3. Germline V CDR1 and CDR2: MNHEY, SMNVEV (reference sequence). Here the CDR3 DNA reads TGTGCCAGCAGTTTATGGGCGGGGAGTGGCTACACCTTC. Its translation: CASSLWAGSGYTF.